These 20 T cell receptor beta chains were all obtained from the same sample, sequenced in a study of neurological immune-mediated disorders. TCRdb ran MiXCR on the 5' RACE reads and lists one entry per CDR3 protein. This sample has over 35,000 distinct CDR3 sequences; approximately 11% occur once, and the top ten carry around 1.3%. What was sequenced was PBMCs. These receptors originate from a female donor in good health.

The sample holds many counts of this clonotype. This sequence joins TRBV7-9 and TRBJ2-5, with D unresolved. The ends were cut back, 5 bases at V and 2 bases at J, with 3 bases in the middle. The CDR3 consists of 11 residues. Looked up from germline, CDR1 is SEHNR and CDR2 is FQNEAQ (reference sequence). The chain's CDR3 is CASSLQETQYF. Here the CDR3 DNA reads TGTGCCAGCAGCCTTCAAGAGACCCAGTACTTC.

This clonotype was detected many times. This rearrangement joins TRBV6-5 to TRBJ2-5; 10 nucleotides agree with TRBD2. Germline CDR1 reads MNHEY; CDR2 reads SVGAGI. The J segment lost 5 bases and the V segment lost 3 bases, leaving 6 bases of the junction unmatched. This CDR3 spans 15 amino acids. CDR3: CASSYASGGAETQYF. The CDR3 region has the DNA TGTGCCAGCAGTTATGCAAGCGGGGGGGCGGAGACCCAGTACTTC.

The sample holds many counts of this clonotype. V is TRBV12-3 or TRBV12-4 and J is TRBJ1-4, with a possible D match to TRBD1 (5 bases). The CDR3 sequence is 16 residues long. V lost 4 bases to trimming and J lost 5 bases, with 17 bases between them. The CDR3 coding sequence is TGTGCCAGCAGTTCGAACCGGGGGGGGATGAATGAAAAACTGTTTTTT. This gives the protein CASSSNRGGMNEKLFF.

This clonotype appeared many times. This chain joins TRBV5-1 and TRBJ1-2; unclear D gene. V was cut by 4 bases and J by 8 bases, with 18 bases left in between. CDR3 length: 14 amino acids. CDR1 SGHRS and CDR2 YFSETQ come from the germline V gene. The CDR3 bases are TGCGCCAGCAGCCTTGGGTCCGAAATGGGAGGCTACACCTTC. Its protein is CASSLGSEMGGYTF.

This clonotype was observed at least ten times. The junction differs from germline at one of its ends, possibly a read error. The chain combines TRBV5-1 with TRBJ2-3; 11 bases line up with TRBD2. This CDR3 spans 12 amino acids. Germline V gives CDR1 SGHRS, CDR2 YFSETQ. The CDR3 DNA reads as TGCGCCAGCATTACTAGCGGGGGAGAGCCGGATTTT. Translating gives CASITSGGEPDF.

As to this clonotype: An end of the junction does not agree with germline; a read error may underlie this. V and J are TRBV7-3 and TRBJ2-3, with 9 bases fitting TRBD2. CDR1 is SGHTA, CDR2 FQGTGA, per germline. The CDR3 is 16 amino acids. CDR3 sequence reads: CAGSLNSRGGLDTQYF. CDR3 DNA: TGTGCCGGCAGCTTAAACTCGCGGGGGGGCCTCGATACGCAGTATTTT.

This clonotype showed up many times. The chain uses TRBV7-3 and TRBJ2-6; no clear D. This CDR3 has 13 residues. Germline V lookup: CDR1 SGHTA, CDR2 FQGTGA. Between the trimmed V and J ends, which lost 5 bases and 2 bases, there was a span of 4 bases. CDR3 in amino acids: CASSPPGANVLTF. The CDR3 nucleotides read TGTGCCAGCAGCCCTCCTGGGGCCAACGTCCTGACTTTC. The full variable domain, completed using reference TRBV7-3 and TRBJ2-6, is GAGVSQTPSNKVTEKGKYVELRCDPISGHTALYWYRQSLGQGPEFLIYFQGTGAADDSGLPNDRFFAVRPEGSVSTLKIQRTERGDSAVYLCASSPPGANVLTFGAGSRLTVL.

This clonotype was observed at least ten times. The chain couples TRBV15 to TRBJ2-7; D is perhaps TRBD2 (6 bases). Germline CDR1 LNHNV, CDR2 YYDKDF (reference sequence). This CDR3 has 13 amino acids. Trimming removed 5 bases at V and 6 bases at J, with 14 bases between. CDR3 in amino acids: CATSGLRMGEQYF. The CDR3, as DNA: TGTGCCACCAGCGGACTACGGATGGGCGAGCAGTACTTC.

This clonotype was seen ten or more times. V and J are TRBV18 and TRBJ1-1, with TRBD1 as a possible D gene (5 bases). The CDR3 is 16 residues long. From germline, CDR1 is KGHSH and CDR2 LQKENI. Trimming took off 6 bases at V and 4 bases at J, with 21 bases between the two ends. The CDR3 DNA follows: TGTGCCAGCTCCCGAGGATTCGGGGGGAGTGGCACTGAAGCTTTCTTT. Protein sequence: CASSRGFGGSGTEAFF.

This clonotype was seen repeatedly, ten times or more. In nucleotides, the CDR3 is TGCAGCGTTGGGGTCGGCCTATCTGGGGCCAACGTCCTGACTTTC. Translation: CSVGVGLSGANVLTF. V usage is TRBV29-1 and J usage is TRBJ2-6; no firm D call. The CDR3 runs to 15 residues. Germline CDR1 is SQVTM and CDR2 is ANQGSEA. Trimming removed 4 bases at V and 1 base at J, with 11 bases between.

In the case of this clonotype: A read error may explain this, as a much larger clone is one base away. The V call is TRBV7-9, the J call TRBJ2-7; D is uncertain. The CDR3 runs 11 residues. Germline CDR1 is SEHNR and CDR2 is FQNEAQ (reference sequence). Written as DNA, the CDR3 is TGTGCCAGCAGCTCTGGCGTCGAGCATTACTTC. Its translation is CASSSGVEHYF.

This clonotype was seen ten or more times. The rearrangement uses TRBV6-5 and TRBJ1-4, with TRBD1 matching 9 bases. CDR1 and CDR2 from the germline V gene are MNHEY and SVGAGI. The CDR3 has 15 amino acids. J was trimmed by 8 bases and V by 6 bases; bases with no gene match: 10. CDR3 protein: CASRATGTGQEKLFF. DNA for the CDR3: TGTGCCAGCAGAGCCACCGGGACAGGGCAAGAAAAACTGTTTTTT.

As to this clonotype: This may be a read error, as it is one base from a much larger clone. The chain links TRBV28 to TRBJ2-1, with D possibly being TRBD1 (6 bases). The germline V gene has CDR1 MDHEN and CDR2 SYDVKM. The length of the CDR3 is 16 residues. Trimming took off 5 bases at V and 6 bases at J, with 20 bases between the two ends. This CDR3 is CASSAALGGAINEQFF. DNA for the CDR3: TGTGCCAGCAGTGCCGCACTAGGGGGAGCGATCAATGAGCAGTTCTTC. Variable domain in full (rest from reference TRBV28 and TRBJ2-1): DVKVTQSSRYLVKRTGEKVFLECVQDMDHENMFWYRQDPGLGLRLIYFSYDVKMKEKGDIPEGYSVSREKKERFSLILESASTNQTSMYLCASSAALGGAINEQFFGPGTRLTVL.

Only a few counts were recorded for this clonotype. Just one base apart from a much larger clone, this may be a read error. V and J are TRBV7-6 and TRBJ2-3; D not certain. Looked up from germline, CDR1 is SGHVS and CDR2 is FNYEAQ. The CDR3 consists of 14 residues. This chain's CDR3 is CVSSLEGYADTQYF. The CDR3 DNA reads TGTGTCAGCAGCTTAGAAGGGTACGCAGATACGCAGTATTTT.

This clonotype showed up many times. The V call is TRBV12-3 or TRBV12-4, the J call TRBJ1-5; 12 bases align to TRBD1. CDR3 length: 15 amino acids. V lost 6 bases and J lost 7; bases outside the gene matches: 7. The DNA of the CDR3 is TGTGCCAGCAGGCGGGGACAGGGGGCCAACCAGCCCCAGCATTTT. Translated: CASRRGQGANQPQHF.

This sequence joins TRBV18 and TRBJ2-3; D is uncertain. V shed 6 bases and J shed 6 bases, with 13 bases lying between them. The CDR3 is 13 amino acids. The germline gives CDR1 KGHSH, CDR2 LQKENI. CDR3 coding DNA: TGTGCCAGCTCCCAAAGTTTAGTGGATACGCAGTATTTT. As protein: CASSQSLVDTQYF.

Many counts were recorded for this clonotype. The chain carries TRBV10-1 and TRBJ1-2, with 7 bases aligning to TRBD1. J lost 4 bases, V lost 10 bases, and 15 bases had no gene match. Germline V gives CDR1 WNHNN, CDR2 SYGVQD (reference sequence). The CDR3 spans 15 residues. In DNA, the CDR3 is TGCGCCACCCCCGGACAGGCAGTTGAGAGCTATGGCTACACCTTC. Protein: CATPGQAVESYGYTF.

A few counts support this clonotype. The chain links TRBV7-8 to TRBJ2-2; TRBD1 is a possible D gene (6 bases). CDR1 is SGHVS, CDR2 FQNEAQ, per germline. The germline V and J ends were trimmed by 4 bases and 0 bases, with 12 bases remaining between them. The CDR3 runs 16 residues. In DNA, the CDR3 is TGTGCCAGCAGCTCCAGGACAGATCCGAACACCGGGGAGCTGTTTTTT. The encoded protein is CASSSRTDPNTGELFF.

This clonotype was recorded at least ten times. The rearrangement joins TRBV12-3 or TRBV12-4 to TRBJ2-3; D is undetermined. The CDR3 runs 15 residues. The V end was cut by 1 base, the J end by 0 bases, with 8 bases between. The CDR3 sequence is CASSLGGTSTDTQYF. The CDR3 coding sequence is TGTGCCAGCAGTTTAGGCGGAACGAGCACAGATACGCAGTATTTT.

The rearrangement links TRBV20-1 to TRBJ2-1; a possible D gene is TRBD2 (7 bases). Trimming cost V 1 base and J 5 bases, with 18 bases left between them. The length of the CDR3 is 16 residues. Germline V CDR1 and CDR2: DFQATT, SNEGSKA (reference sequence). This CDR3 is CSARGLGGGFNNEQFF. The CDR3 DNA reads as TGCAGTGCTAGAGGTCTAGGGGGAGGGTTCAACAATGAGCAGTTCTTC.